This T cell receptor beta chain derives from a study of blood T cell repertoires in COVID-19. Deletions cut 1 base from V and 2 bases from J, with 9 bases between. The CDR3 length is 14 residues. Germline lookup yields CDR1 LNHDA and CDR2 SQIVND (reference sequence). Clones were sequenced by immunoSEQ multiplex PCR, and TCRdb holds only the in-frame ones, with some missing. The profile shows approximately 200,000 clones, about 93% of them singletons. Sequenced sample: peripheral blood. The origin of this receptor is a man aged 25 to 40 with COVID-19, enrolled during active disease. V and J are TRBV19 and TRBJ2-7; D is possibly TRBD2 (6 bases). The CDR3 DNA sequence: TGTGCCAGTAGTATAGCCGGGAGACCCTACGAGCAGTACTTC. Its translation is CASSIAGRPYEQYF.